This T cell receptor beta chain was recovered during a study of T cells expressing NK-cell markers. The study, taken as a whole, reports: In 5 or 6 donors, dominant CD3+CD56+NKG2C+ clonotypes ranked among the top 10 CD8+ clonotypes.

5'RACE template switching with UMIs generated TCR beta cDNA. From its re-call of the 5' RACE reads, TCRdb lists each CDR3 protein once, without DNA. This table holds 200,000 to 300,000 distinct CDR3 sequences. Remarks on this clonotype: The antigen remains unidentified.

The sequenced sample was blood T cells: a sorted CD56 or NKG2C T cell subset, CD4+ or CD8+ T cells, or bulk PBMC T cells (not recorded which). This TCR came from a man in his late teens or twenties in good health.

Here the CDR3 reads CASSLEARAGGYTF. The gene calls are TRBV7-3 and TRBJ1-2. CDR1 and CDR2 (germline): SGHTA, FQGTGA. CDR3 length: 14 residues.